This entry lists 8 T cell receptor beta chains sequenced from one sample in a study of blood T cell repertoires in COVID-19. TCRdb's copy holds only in-frame clones and misses some; the assay was immunoSEQ multiplex PCR. The profile covers approximately 53,000 clones, with roughly 87% appearing a single time and around 20% taken by the ten largest. Sample: peripheral blood. The receptors here all came from a woman aged 80 or older with COVID-19, enrolled during active disease.

The chain is built from TRBV9 and TRBJ2-3; maybe TRBD2 (5 bases). The CDR3 sequence is 16 residues long. V lost 6 bases and J 0 bases, leaving 17 bases between the germline ends. In germline, CDR1 is SGDLS, CDR2 YYNGEE. CDR3 DNA sequence: TGTGCCAGCACCCGAAGAGACTGGACTAGCACAGATACGCAGTATTTT. It is translated as CASTRRDWTSTDTQYF.

As for this clone: At the DNA level, this CDR3 is encoded by other sequences in the same sample as well. J is TRBJ1-2 and V is TRBV5-4, with D possibly being TRBD1 (6 bases). The CDR3 totals 13 residues. V was clipped by 0 bases and J by 3 bases, with 6 bases between them. Germline values: CDR1 SGHNT, CDR2 YYREEE (reference sequence). The CDR3 is CASSLDRDYGYTF. DNA for the CDR3: TGTGCCAGCAGCTTGGACAGGGACTATGGCTACACCTTC.

V is TRBV5-1 and J is TRBJ2-6; possible D gene TRBD2, 6 bases. The V and J ends lost 3 bases and 2 bases respectively, with 15 bases between them. The CDR3 is 17 amino acids. Germline CDR1 reads SGHRS; CDR2 reads YFSETQ. CDR3: CASSSPQEGPGANVLTF. DNA for the CDR3: TGCGCCAGCAGCTCCCCGCAGGAGGGGCCTGGGGCCAACGTCCTGACTTTC.

This clone was found a few times. This rearrangement joins TRBV28 to TRBJ1-5, with D perhaps TRBD1 (5 bases). The V end was cut by 2 bases, the J end by 0 bases, with 8 bases between. CDR3 length equals 15 residues. Germline CDR1 MDHEN, CDR2 SYDVKM. CDR3 nucleotides: TGTGCCAGCAGTTTAACTGGGGCTAGCAATCAGCCCCAGCATTTT. It encodes CASSLTGASNQPQHF.

V is TRBV5-4 and J is TRBJ2-6; TRBD1 matches 10 bases. The CDR3 is 16 residues long. Germline V gene data show CDR1 as SGHNT and CDR2 as YYREEE (reference sequence). Germline trimming cut 4 bases from V and 2 bases from J; bases unmatched to any gene: 3. This chain's CDR3 is CASSQGQGAGANVLTF. CDR3 DNA: TGTGCCAGCAGCCAAGGACAGGGGGCTGGGGCCAACGTCCTGACTTTC.

The chain couples TRBV11-3 to TRBJ2-1; D is possibly TRBD2 (7 bases). Germline V gives CDR1 SGHNT, CDR2 YENEEA. The CDR3 sequence is 14 residues long. Trimming took 3 bases from V and 6 from J, leaving 12 bases between them. CDR3 sequence: CASSFEGGRNEQFF. The CDR3 DNA reads TGTGCCAGCAGCTTTGAGGGGGGGCGCAATGAGCAGTTCTTC.

The chain recombines TRBV5-5 with TRBJ2-2; D is possibly TRBD1 (6 bases). V lost 2 bases, J lost 0 bases, and 11 bases lay in between. Germline assignment: CDR1 SGHKS and CDR2 YYEKEE (reference sequence). The length of the CDR3 is 16 residues. The CDR3 DNA reads as TGTGCCAGCAGCTTACTGCAGGGGCCGAACACCGGGGAGCTGTTTTTT. It codes for CASSLLQGPNTGELFF.

The chain couples TRBV18 to TRBJ2-3, with TRBD2 as a possible D gene (6 bases). The CDR3 is 16 residues long. Trimming took off 6 bases at V and 0 bases at J, with 16 bases between the two ends. Germline CDR1 KGHSH, CDR2 LQKENI. This CDR3 is CASSTRGTTSTDTQYF. CDR3 nucleotide sequence: TGTGCCAGCTCCACGCGGGGAACTACTAGCACAGATACGCAGTATTTT.